This passage covers 16 T cell receptor beta chains from one sample sequenced in a study of T cell clonotyping in hematopoietic cell transplantation. Data came from immunoSEQ multiplex PCR; TCRdb stores just in-frame clones and leaves some out. Of around 4,000 clones listed, over 85% are singletons. The material sequenced was peripheral blood mononuclear cells, taken 30 days after allogeneic stem cell transplant. The receptors shown here come from a male patient aged 65-79 years who had an allogeneic stem cell transplant from an unrelated donor, so T cells may come from the graft donor. Some clones in this sample may be carry-over from other donors' samples.

The chain is built from TRBV4-1 and TRBJ1-5; no reliable D call. Germline-derived CDR1 and CDR2 are MGHRA and YSYEKL. The V gene lost 4 bases and the J gene lost 5 bases, with 12 bases spanning the gap. CDR3 size: 14 residues. For the CDR3, the DNA is TGCGCCAGCAGCCGGGATATGGGGTATCAGCCCCAGCATTTT. Its protein is CASSRDMGYQPQHF.

The chain joins TRBV7-9 to TRBJ1-5, with 8 bases lining up with TRBD1. Germline V gene sequence: CDR1 SEHNR, CDR2 FQNEAQ (reference sequence). The V gene end was trimmed by 5 bases and the J gene end by 2 bases; junction bases not matched to a gene: 8. This CDR3 is built from 16 residues. CDR3 DNA: TGTGCCAGCAGCACCGGGGCAGGGGGCGGCAATCAGCCCCAGCATTTT. The encoded protein is CASSTGAGGGNQPQHF.

The J gene is TRBJ2-1, the V gene TRBV5-6; 7 bases map to TRBD2. V shed 2 bases, J shed 4 bases, and the junction held 9 bases outside the gene matches. This CDR3 is 16 amino acids long. Germline CDR1 reads SGHDT; CDR2 reads YYEEEE. The CDR3 DNA sequence: TGTGCCAGCAGCTTCATCCGCCTAGCGGATTACAATGAGCAGTTCTTC. Protein product: CASSFIRLADYNEQFF.

This chain joins TRBV30 and TRBJ2-7; D unresolved. The CDR3 runs to 13 residues. The V end lost 6 bases, the J end lost 6 bases, and 18 bases lay between the germline ends. The germline gives CDR1 GTSNPN, CDR2 SVGIG (reference sequence). CDR3 sequence reads: CACKDPGSAEQYF. In DNA form, the CDR3 reads TGTGCCTGCAAGGATCCCGGGTCGGCCGAGCAGTACTTC.

The rearrangement uses TRBV28 and TRBJ2-5; 7 bases map to TRBD2. J gave up 3 bases and V 5 bases, and 9 bases lay outside the gene matches. Germline V gives CDR1 MDHEN, CDR2 SYDVKM. The CDR3 has 15 residues. The CDR3 here is CASSLFGAGEETQYF. The CDR3 region has the DNA TGTGCCAGCAGTCTCTTCGGGGCGGGGGAAGAGACCCAGTACTTC.

This chain uses TRBV11-2 with TRBJ2-2, with 7 bases identical to TRBD1. V gave up 5 bases and J gave up 5 bases; unmatched junction bases: 8. CDR3 size: 15 residues. Looked up from germline, CDR1 is SGHAT and CDR2 is FQNNGV. The CDR3 loop is CASSPIRQGTGELFF. In DNA, the CDR3 is TGTGCCAGCAGCCCAATTCGACAGGGAACCGGGGAGCTGTTTTTT. The variable domain in full, with the rest retrieved from reference TRBV11-2 and TRBJ2-2, is EAGVAQSPRYKIIEKRQSVAFWCNPISGHATLYWYQQILGQGPKLLIQFQNNGVVDDSQLPKDRFSAERLKGVDSTLKIQPAKLEDSAVYLCASSPIRQGTGELFFGEGSRLTVL.

This rearrangement joins TRBV10-1 to TRBJ2-7; D gene ambiguous. With 2 bases removed from V and 2 bases from J, the gap between germline ends came to 7 bases. Germline loops: CDR1 WNHNN, CDR2 SYGVQD (reference sequence). CDR3 length: 13 amino acids. For the CDR3, the DNA is TGCGCCAGCAGTGAGAATTTGGCCTACGAGCAGTACTTC. This sequence encodes CASSENLAYEQYF.

J is TRBJ2-1 and V is TRBV7-8; tentatively, D is TRBD2 (5 bases). Deletions cut 0 bases from V and 7 bases from J, with 16 bases between. CDR3 size: 16 residues. Germline V gene data show CDR1 as SGHVS and CDR2 as FQNEAQ. CDR3 residues: CASSLAPEGLGNEQFF. Written as DNA, the CDR3 is TGTGCCAGCAGCTTAGCGCCAGAGGGATTGGGAAATGAGCAGTTCTTC. The full variable domain, with the rest looked up from reference TRBV7-8 and TRBJ2-1, is GAGVSQSPRYKVAKRGQDVALRCDPISGHVSLFWYQQALGQGPEFLTYFQNEAQLDKSGLPSDRFFAERPEGSVSTLKIQRTQQEDSAVYLCASSLAPEGLGNEQFFGPGTRLTVL.

The rearrangement joins TRBV7-2 to TRBJ2-7, with 9 bases aligning to TRBD2. In germline, CDR1 is SGHTA, CDR2 FQGNSA. This CDR3 is 13 amino acids long. The trim removed 7 bases at V and 2 bases at J, leaving 3 bases unmatched. In nucleotides, the CDR3 is TGTGCCAGCAACGCGGGAGGGGCCTACGAGCAGTACTTC. This sequence encodes CASNAGGAYEQYF.

This chain links TRBV15 with TRBJ1-5; unclear D gene. Germline V gene sequence: CDR1 LNHNV, CDR2 YYDKDF (reference sequence). V lost 3 bases and J 4 bases, leaving 13 bases between the germline ends. This CDR3 region has 15 residues. The CDR3 here is CATSRSPWGNQPQHF. CDR3 nucleotides: TGTGCCACCAGCAGGTCCCCGTGGGGTAATCAGCCCCAGCATTTT.

The chain recombines TRBV20-1 with TRBJ2-5; no firm D call. The CDR3 is 11 amino acids. Germline V CDR1 and CDR2: DFQATT, SNEGSKA (reference sequence). Trimming left V 4 bases short and J 4 bases short, with 7 bases between. The CDR3 reads CSAMRGETQYF. For the CDR3, the DNA is TGCAGTGCTATGCGAGGAGAGACCCAGTACTTC.

V is TRBV19 and J is TRBJ1-2; 10 bases align to TRBD1. There are 14 residues in the CDR3. Germline-derived CDR1 and CDR2 are LNHDA and SQIVND (reference sequence). The V gene end was trimmed by 2 bases and the J gene end by 9 bases; junction bases not matched to a gene: 6. CDR3 amino acids: CASSIRDRGRSYTF. DNA of the CDR3: TGTGCCAGTAGTATAAGGGACAGGGGTCGGAGCTACACCTTC.

The rearrangement links TRBV5-1 to TRBJ2-4; TRBD2 matches 8 bases. J was trimmed by 5 bases and V by 4 bases; bases with no gene match: 11. This CDR3 has 16 amino acids. Germline V gives CDR1 SGHRS, CDR2 YFSETQ. DNA for the CDR3: TGCGCCAGCAGCCCAGCGGGGGAACCTAGGGAAAACATTCAGTACTTC. It specifies CASSPAGEPRENIQYF.

The chain uses TRBV7-5 and TRBJ2-1. TRBV7-5 is termed a pseudogene. The CDR3 contains 15 residues. The CDR3 DNA reads TGTGTCAGAAGCCCCCCTAAAGGGCACTACAATGAGCAGTTCTTC. Translation gives CVRSPPKGHYNEQFF.

This chain joins TRBV5-5 and TRBJ2-5, with D possibly matching TRBD1 (5 bases). The CDR3 runs to 16 residues. Germline values: CDR1 SGHKS, CDR2 YYEKEE (reference sequence). The ends were cut back, 3 bases at V and 2 bases at J, with 17 bases in the middle. Here the CDR3 DNA reads TGTGCCAGCAGCTCCGGACACTCAATGACTCAAGAGACCCAGTACTTC. This gives the protein CASSSGHSMTQETQYF.

The rearrangement joins TRBV9 to TRBJ2-7, with D maybe TRBD1 (6 bases). Trimming shortened V by 0 bases and J by 2 bases, and 15 bases separated the two germline ends. Germline V lookup: CDR1 SGDLS, CDR2 YYNGEE. This CDR3 region has 16 residues. The CDR3 region is CASSVGGQPTTYEQYF. CDR3 coding DNA: TGTGCCAGCAGCGTAGGGGGACAACCGACTACCTACGAGCAGTACTTC.